This TCR beta chain originates from a study of cytomegalovirus exposure and HLA in healthy donors. On the study more broadly: About 180 million T cells yielded under 130 million unique TCR beta sequences in earlier analysis.

To note about this clone: Its specificity is not known.

Per germline, CDR1 SNHLY and CDR2 FYNNEI. The CDR3 is made up of 13 amino acids. V lost 1 base and J 9 bases, leaving 10 bases between the germline ends. The PCR used 60 Vbeta and 13 Jbeta primers. Using immunoSEQ multiplex PCR, the repertoire was profiled, and TCRdb retains in-frame clones only, with some absent. The sample contains about 120,000 clones, under 90% of which appear only once. Study-level findings and limits: In most subjects, TCR beta sequences reportedly gave accurate predictions of HLA-A and HLA-B alleles.

This TCR was recovered from a woman in her thirties or forties in good health and CMV-seropositive. V is TRBV2 and J is TRBJ2-1; TRBD2 might be the D (6 bases). Sequenced: PBMCs. CDR3 residues: CASSEVRGAEQFF. The CDR3 DNA reads TGTGCCAGCAGTGAAGTGCGGGGCGCTGAGCAGTTCTTC. The variable domain in full, completed from reference TRBV2 and TRBJ2-1, reads EPEVTQTPSHQVTQMGQEVILRCVPISNHLYFYWYRQILGQKVEFLVSFYNNEISEKSEIFDDQFSVERPDGSNFTLKIRSTKLEDSAMYFCASSEVRGAEQFFGPGTRLTVL.